This T cell receptor beta chain was sequenced in a study of lymphopenia after photon versus proton radiotherapy. Study outcomes and limitations: Survival link was tested only in deceased patients; proton benefit remains a possibility. Oligoclonal CD8+ Temra expansion after nadir drove photon patients' diversity drop.

On this clone: No antigen is known for it.

Looked up from germline, CDR1 is SGHRS and CDR2 is YFSETQ. Trimming left V 4 bases short and J 1 base short, with 17 bases between. The CDR3 is 16 residues long. The assay was immunoSEQ multiplex PCR, and TCRdb's table has in-frame clones only and misses some. Here the sample spans fewer than 20,000 clones, 88% being singletons. This chain links TRBV5-1 with TRBJ1-1, with D hard to call. The material sequenced was peripheral blood, taken from a patient treated with proton-based radiotherapy. The sequence was collected from a man aged 65 to 79 with pancreatic cancer. CDR3 sequence reads: CASSARSGRRNTEAFF. The CDR3, as DNA: TGCGCCAGCAGCGCAAGATCCGGACGGAGGAACACTGAAGCTTTCTTT.